This TCR beta chain was captured in a study of blood T cell repertoires in COVID-19. CDR1 SGHVS and CDR2 FQNEAQ come from the germline V gene. This CDR3 comprises 15 residues. Between the trimmed V and J ends, which lost 4 bases and 1 base, there was a span of 13 bases. Two consecutive negative NP/OP PCR tests, clearance, or resolved symptoms defined Cohort 3 recovery. Sequencing used immunoSEQ multiplex PCR; TCRdb keeps in-frame clones, though not all of them. Among a few hundred thousand clones listed, approximately 90% were seen once. The chain uses TRBV7-8 and TRBJ1-2, with D maybe TRBD1 (6 bases). The sequence came from a woman aged 30 to 39 who had recovered from COVID-19. The sample taken for sequencing was PBMCs or T cells enriched from blood (not recorded which). CDR3 DNA sequence: TGTGCCAGCAGCTCACGGACAGCAGATAACTATGGCTACACCTTC. Translation: CASSSRTADNYGYTF.